This TCR beta chain was found in a study of blood T cell repertoires in COVID-19. Study details: PBMCs, B-cell-depleted T cells, or T cells provided the cDNA or gDNA that made up the material.

The table came from immunoSEQ multiplex PCR; TCRdb's copy has only in-frame clones and leaves some out. The sample consists of 410,000 or so clones, roughly 89% of them appearing once. Trimming took off 2 bases at V and 5 bases at J, with 18 bases between the two ends. Germline V lookup: CDR1 SEHNR, CDR2 FQNEAQ (reference sequence). CDR3 length equals 16 residues. This receptor was taken from a woman in her thirties with active or convalescent COVID-19. V is TRBV7-9 and J is TRBJ1-2; D uncertain. Sequenced sample: peripheral blood. The CDR3 reads CASSLKSVELEYGYTF. The CDR3 DNA is TGTGCCAGCAGCTTAAAGTCGGTGGAGCTAGAATATGGCTACACCTTC.